The T cell receptor beta chain under discussion was sequenced for a study of CD8+CD57+ T cells in acquired aplastic anemia. Study-level background: Reads per healthy sample averaged approximately 9.9 million (CD4+) and some 12 million (CD8+).

The study profiled TCR beta VDJ and CDR3 using genomic DNA as template. TCRdb itself ran the reads through MiXCR, one entry per CDR3 protein. The table has 100,000 to 150,000 distinct CDR3 sequences, about 46% seen once. Trimming took 2 bases from V and 5 from J; bases not matched to a gene: 13. This CDR3 is 18 amino acids long. Looked up from germline, CDR1 is SGHTA and CDR2 is FQGTGA. The gene calls are TRBV7-3 and TRBJ2-5; 11 bases agree with TRBD2. Sample: sorted CD4+, CD8+, or CD8+CD57+ T cells (not recorded which) from PBMCs. The source of this sequence is a human donor in good health, serving as a control. CDR3 loop: CASSLRGSGGARVETQYF. CDR3 DNA sequence: TGTGCCAGCAGCTTACGGGGTAGCGGGGGGGCCAGGGTGGAGACCCAGTACTTC.